Presented here are 15 T cell receptor beta chains from one specimen sequenced in a study of blood T cell repertoires in COVID-19. Sequenced by immunoSEQ multiplex PCR; TCRdb stores in-frame clones only, minus some. The sample consists of a few hundred thousand clones, 75% to 85% of them appearing once. The sequenced material came from peripheral blood. Source of these receptors: a woman in her thirties or forties who had recovered from COVID-19.

This clone was counted once. The rearrangement links TRBV10-3 to TRBJ2-5; TRBD2 is a possible D gene (5 bases). Looked up from germline, CDR1 is ENHRY and CDR2 is SYGVKD. Trimming shortened V by 5 bases and J by 1 base, and 14 bases separated the two germline ends. CDR3 size: 15 residues. The CDR3 is CAISPLRGSQETQYF. The CDR3 region has the DNA TGTGCCATCAGTCCCCTTCGGGGTAGCCAAGAGACCCAGTACTTC.

This chain uses TRBV5-6 with TRBJ2-7; D may be TRBD1 (5 bases). Germline V gene sequence: CDR1 SGHDT, CDR2 YYEEEE. Trimming took 0 bases from V and 5 from J, leaving 9 bases between them. The length of the CDR3 is 13 residues. The CDR3 reads CASSLANRHEQYF. The DNA for the CDR3 is TGTGCCAGCAGCTTGGCCAACAGGCACGAGCAGTACTTC. The full variable domain, rest sourced from reference TRBV5-6 and TRBJ2-7, is DAGVTQSPTHLIKTRGQQVTLRCSPKSGHDTVSWYQQALGQGPQFIFQYYEEEERQRGNFPDRFSGHQFPNYSSELNVNALLLGDSALYLCASSLANRHEQYFGPGTRLTVT.

V usage is TRBV14 and J usage is TRBJ2-7; D is undetermined. The CDR3 extends over 15 amino acids. V shed 4 bases and J shed 2 bases, with 15 bases lying between them. CDR1 is SGHDN, CDR2 FVKESK, per germline. CDR3 sequence: CASSPTAKRAYEQYF. Here the CDR3 DNA reads TGTGCCAGCAGCCCTACAGCAAAAAGAGCCTACGAGCAGTACTTC.

This chain joins TRBV10-2 and TRBJ2-3, with 9 bases matching TRBD1. The junction had 16 bases not matched to a gene; V was cut back by 6 bases and J by 3 bases. Germline V gene lookup returns CDR1 WSHSY and CDR2 SAAADI. The CDR3 runs 18 residues. In nucleotides, the CDR3 is TGCGCCAGCAGCTCAAGAACCTCGGGACAGGGTCTGACAGATACGCAGTATTTT. Protein product: CASSSRTSGQGLTDTQYF.

The genes are TRBV28 and TRBJ2-7; D is undetermined. CDR3 size: 12 residues. Per the germline V gene, CDR1 is MDHEN and CDR2 is SYDVKM. V was shortened by 6 bases and J by 4 bases, with 10 bases between the two germline ends. The CDR3 reads CASSLYNYEQYF. As DNA, the CDR3 is TGTGCCAGCAGCCTTTATAATTACGAGCAGTACTTC.

The chain is built from TRBV15 and TRBJ2-1; the D gene is possibly TRBD2 (6 bases). CDR1 and CDR2 (germline): LNHNV, YYDKDF (reference sequence). The germline V and J ends were trimmed by 6 bases and 2 bases, with 11 bases remaining between them. This CDR3 has 14 amino acids. The CDR3 DNA sequence: TGTGCCACCAGGGGTGGGACTCCCTACAATGAGCAGTTCTTC. This sequence encodes CATRGGTPYNEQFF.

In this sample, this clone turned up once. The chain couples TRBV10-3 to TRBJ2-1, with D tentatively TRBD2 (5 bases). In germline, CDR1 is ENHRY, CDR2 SYGVKD. The CDR3 is 14 amino acids. V was trimmed by 7 bases and J by 0 bases, leaving 10 bases between them. CDR3 protein: CAIKTGSSYNEQFF. CDR3 DNA: TGTGCCATCAAGACGGGGTCCTCCTACAATGAGCAGTTCTTC.

The chain is built from TRBV6-2 or TRBV6-3 and TRBJ2-7, with 7 bases matching TRBD2. Germline V gives CDR1 MNHEY, CDR2 SVGEGT. The V and J ends lost 4 bases and 6 bases, in that order; junction bases with no gene match: 9. This CDR3 comprises 14 residues. CDR3: CASSSIYGLVEQYF. In DNA, the CDR3 is TGTGCCAGCAGTTCAATCTATGGACTAGTCGAGCAGTACTTC.

The rearrangement joins TRBV2 to TRBJ1-6; D is possibly TRBD1 (6 bases). Germline CDR1 and CDR2: SNHLY and FYNNEI. The V end was cut by 6 bases, the J end by 6 bases, with 12 bases between. The CDR3 contains 14 residues. CDR3 in amino acids: CASRVEGVNSPLHF. The CDR3 DNA reads TGTGCCAGCAGAGTCGAGGGGGTTAATTCACCCCTCCACTTT.

This chain uses TRBV15 with TRBJ1-3; no firm D call. Germline assignment: CDR1 LNHNV and CDR2 YYDKDF (reference sequence). The CDR3 consists of 11 residues. The germline V and J ends were trimmed by 5 bases and 4 bases, with 3 bases remaining between them. The CDR3 DNA reads TGTGCCACCAGCCTAGGAAACACCATATATTTT. It codes for CATSLGNTIYF.

The V gene is TRBV6-2 or TRBV6-3, the J gene TRBJ1-4, with no clear D. Germline V gene sequence: CDR1 MNHEY, CDR2 SVGEGT. The CDR3 is 18 residues long. The V end was cut by 6 bases, the J end by 3 bases, with 23 bases between. The CDR3 reads CASSLRLARTPSNEKLFF. Here the CDR3 DNA reads TGTGCCAGCAGCTTGAGACTAGCACGGACGCCATCTAATGAAAAACTGTTTTTT.

This chain connects TRBV11-1 to TRBJ1-1, with 8 nucleotides matching TRBD1. V gave up 10 bases and J gave up 4 bases; unmatched junction bases: 11. Germline CDR1 SGHAT, CDR2 FQDESV (reference sequence). CDR3 length: 14 amino acids. The CDR3: CATQTDRAITEAFF. CDR3 in DNA: TGTGCCACCCAAACGGACAGGGCTATCACTGAAGCTTTCTTT.

J is TRBJ2-7 and V is TRBV6-2 or TRBV6-3, with D maybe TRBD2 (6 bases). The CDR3 length is 13 residues. V lost 6 bases to trimming and J lost 5 bases, with 14 bases between them. Germline CDR1 and CDR2: MNHEY and SVGEGT. The CDR3 loop reads CASSPAGPNEQYF. DNA of the CDR3: TGTGCCAGCAGCCCGGCGGGACCGAACGAGCAGTACTTC.

This clone was observed once. The chain combines TRBV6-1 with TRBJ2-7, with D possibly being TRBD1 (5 bases). Germline V gives CDR1 MNHNS, CDR2 SASEGT. The CDR3 spans 13 residues. V dropped 3 bases and J dropped 4 bases, with 10 bases sitting between them. The CDR3 region is CASSDRVNYEQYF. In nucleotides, the CDR3 is TGTGCCAGCAGTGACAGGGTTAATTACGAGCAGTACTTC.

The chain uses TRBV15 and TRBJ2-1, with TRBD2 as a possible D gene (7 bases). The V end lost 5 bases, the J end lost 10 bases, and 12 bases lay between the germline ends. CDR3 length equals 12 residues. In germline, CDR1 is LNHNV, CDR2 YYDKDF (reference sequence). Written as DNA, the CDR3 is TGTGCCACCAGCCCATGGGGGGGCGAGCAGTTCTTC. Translating gives CATSPWGGEQFF.